The rows below give T cell receptor beta chains drawn from one sample of a study of Ad26.COV2.S vaccination and SARS-CoV-2 variants. The protocol was immunoSEQ multiplex PCR, while the TCRdb copy is restricted to in-frame clones and leaves out a portion. The sample yields hundreds of thousands of clones, roughly nine tenths seen once. The sample was peripheral blood, taken in a trial of Ad26.COV2.S vaccine versus placebo. The receptors here all came from a person aged 18 to 59 who received the Ad26.COV2.S COVID-19 vaccine or a placebo. The CDR3 runs from the conserved cysteine through the conserved F or W. A D gene is named only where the DNA matches it firmly. Size is stated for part of the rows, as once, few or many counts, or as a class when the clone is expanded.

TRBJ1-2,NA,NA,TRBV4-3,TGCGCCAGCAGCCAAGCCGCTGTTACCCGGCATGGCTACACCTTC,CASSQAAVTRHGYTF
TRBJ1-1,NA,NA,TRBV5-6,TGTGCCAGCAGCGCAGGGTTAGGGAACACTGAAGCTTTCTTT,CASSAGLGNTEAFF
TRBJ2-1,NA,TRBD2,TRBV9,TGTGCCAGCAGCGGTACTAGCGGGATGTACAATGAGCAGTTCTTC,CASSGTSGMYNEQFF
TRBJ1-1,NA,NA,TRBV5-4,TGTGCCAGCAGCCCGCCACAGGCGGGCCTTACGATGAACACTGAAGCTTTCTTT,CASSPPQAGLTMNTEAFF
TRBJ2-2,NA,NA,TRBV27,TGTGCCAGCAGTTTATCGTTCGCAGGGTGGGACACCGGGGAGCTGTTTTTT,CASSLSFAGWDTGELFF
TRBJ2-1,NA,NA,TRBV27,TGTGCCAGCAGTTTAGGTCGTATGGAACAGTTCTTC,CASSLGRMEQFF
TRBJ2-5,NA,NA,TRBV5-6,TGTGCCAGCAGCTTTACGGGGGCGTCCTACCAAGAGACCCAGTACTTC,CASSFTGASYQETQYF
TRBJ1-5,NA,TRBD1,TRBV25-1,TGTGCCAGCAGTGAATCCAGGGGGGGTAGGAATCAGCCCCAGCATTTT,CASSESRGGRNQPQHF
TRBJ2-7,NA,NA,TRBV11-3,TGTGCCAGCAGCTTAGGAGGGGGCGAGCAGTACTTC,CASSLGGGEQYF
TRBJ2-2,NA,NA,TRBV7-7,TGTGCCAGCAGCCCCGTCATAACGCTTCTCACCGGGGAGCTGTTTTTT,CASSPVITLLTGELFF
TRBJ1-5,NA,TRBD1,TRBV18,TGTGCCAGCTCGGGACAGTCTAATCAGCCCCAGCATTTT,CASSGQSNQPQHF
TRBJ1-1,NA,NA,TRBV4-1,TGCGCCAGCAGCCAAGGGGTTGCCGGGAGGGACACTGAAGCTTTCTTT,CASSQGVAGRDTEAFF
TRBJ2-2,NA,NA,TRBV12-3/TRBV12-4,TGTGCCAGCAGTCGAGGGCCCGGGGAGCTGTTTTTT,CASSRGPGELFF
TRBJ1-1,NA,NA,TRBV9,TGTGCCAGCAGCGTAGGGGGGTTGGGGAACACTGAAGCTTTCTTT,CASSVGGLGNTEAFF
TRBJ1-5,NA,NA,TRBV15,TGTGCCACCAGCAGACGACAGCCTTCGGCTAGCAATCAGCCCCAGCATTTT,CATSRRQPSASNQPQHF
TRBJ2-2,NA,TRBD2,TRBV5-1,TGCGCCAGCAGCTTGCGGAGGCTAGCGGGAGTAGGCACCGGGGAGCTGTTTTTT,CASSLRRLAGVGTGELFF
TRBJ2-6,NA,NA,TRBV2,TGTGCCAGCAGTGAAATGGGGGCTGGGGCCAACGTCCTGACTTTC,CASSEMGAGANVLTF
TRBJ1-1,NA,NA,TRBV12-3/TRBV12-4,TGTGCCAGCAGTCCCTCGGGGAGAACTGAAGCTTTCTTT,CASSPSGRTEAFF
TRBJ2-5,NA,NA,TRBV7-3,TGTGCCAGCAGCAAGGGGCCTCGCGAGATAGAGACCCAGTACTTC,CASSKGPREIETQYF
TRBJ1-2,NA,NA,TRBV6-2/TRBV6-3,TGTGCCAGCAGTTACACAGAAACAGGGCATTATGGCTACACCTTC,CASSYTETGHYGYTF
TRBJ2-7,NA,NA,TRBV11-2,TGTGCCAGCAGCTTAGGGGGTTTTCCCTACGAGCAGTACTTC,CASSLGGFPYEQYF
TRBJ2-3,NA,NA,TRBV5-6,TGTGCCAGCAGCTTGGGGCTCAGTAAGAATACGCAGTATTTT,CASSLGLSKNTQYF
TRBJ2-5,NA,NA,TRBV3-1/TRBV3-2,TGTGCCAGCAGCCCTAGAGCCCAGAAGACCCAGTACTTC,CASSPRAQKTQYF
TRBJ1-2,NA,TRBD1,TRBV19,TGTGCCAGTAGTCTCCGGGGACAGGACTGGGGCTACACCTTC,CASSLRGQDWGYTF
TRBJ2-2,NA,NA,TRBV7-3,TGTGCCAGCAGCCGCCGGGACTCGAACACCGGGGAGCTGTTTTTT,CASSRRDSNTGELFF
TRBJ1-1,NA,NA,TRBV5-6,TGTGCCAGCAGCTTGGGTCCGGGGTACACTGAAGCTTTCTTT,CASSLGPGYTEAFF
TRBJ2-7,NA,NA,TRBV6-5,TGTGCCAGCAGTTACCGATTTACAGGACGAGGCGAGCAGTACTTC,CASSYRFTGRGEQYF
TRBJ2-4,NA,NA,TRBV5-4,TGTGCCAGCAGCCGGACCGGGGCGGTGGACATTCAGTACTTC,CASSRTGAVDIQYF
TRBJ1-1,NA,NA,TRBV18,TGTGCCAGCTCACCGTTCACAGAGAACACTGAAGCTTTCTTT,CASSPFTENTEAFF
TRBJ1-1,once,TRBD1,TRBV28,TGTGCCAGCAGCCCGGGACAGGTCAACACTGAAGCTTTCTTT,CASSPGQVNTEAFF
TRBJ2-2,NA,TRBD1,TRBV9,TGTGCCAGCAGCGTAGAATTGTTCGGGACAGGGATCCCCGGGGAGCTGTTTTTT,CASSVELFGTGIPGELFF
TRBJ2-7,NA,NA,TRBV28,TGTGCCAGCAGTTTATCTAGCGTCTCCTACGAGCAGTACTTC,CASSLSSVSYEQYF
TRBJ2-4,NA,NA,TRBV9,TGTGCCAGCAGCACTGGGGGAGGCGGGGACATTCAGTACTTC,CASSTGGGGDIQYF
TRBJ1-1,NA,NA,TRBV25-1,TGTGCCAGCAGCGAAGGGGGGTCTGGGACTGAAGCTTTCTTT,CASSEGGSGTEAFF
TRBJ1-6,NA,NA,TRBV7-2,TGTGCCAGCAGCTTAGGGTGGTCCGGACAGCGGTCTTCACCCCTCCACTTT,CASSLGWSGQRSSPLHF
TRBJ2-2,NA,NA,TRBV4-3,TGCGCCAGCAGCGGTCGGTCGTACACCGGGGAGCTGTTTTTT,CASSGRSYTGELFF
TRBJ1-1,NA,TRBD1,TRBV7-9,TGTGCCAGCAGCTTAGTGGAGGGGGCCCGTCGAGAAGCTTTCTTT,CASSLVEGARREAFF
TRBJ2-2,NA,TRBD1,TRBV27,TGTGCCAGCAGTCGACAGGGGCTCACTGTGCGATACACCGGGGAGCTGTTTTTT,CASSRQGLTVRYTGELFF
TRBJ2-1,NA,NA,TRBV6-6,TGTGCCAGCACTGGAGGGGCTATGGAGAATGAGCAGTTCTTC,CASTGGAMENEQFF
TRBJ2-3,NA,TRBD2,TRBV9,TGTGCCAGCAGCGCTCAATATAGCGGGGCTTACACAGATACGCAGTATTTT,CASSAQYSGAYTDTQYF
TRBJ2-1,NA,TRBD2,TRBV25-1,TGTGCCAGCAGTGAACCCGGGACTAGCAATGAGCAGTTCTTC,CASSEPGTSNEQFF
TRBJ2-2,once,NA,TRBV14,TGTGCCAGCAGCCGCGTCCCGACCGGGGAGCTGTTTTTT,CASSRVPTGELFF
TRBJ1-1,NA,NA,TRBV6-5,TGTGCCAGCAGTTACTTGCGAAGACTGAACACTGAAGCTTTCTTT,CASSYLRRLNTEAFF
TRBJ1-1,NA,NA,TRBV11-3,TGTGCCAGCAGCTTAGCCGGACGGGGAAACACTGAAGCTTTCTTT,CASSLAGRGNTEAFF
TRBJ2-7,NA,NA,TRBV28,TGTGCCAGCTTACGGAGACGGGAGCAGTACTTC,CASLRRREQYF
TRBJ1-2,NA,TRBD1,TRBV5-4,TGTGCCACCTCGGGACAGGGGAACTATGGCTACACCTTC,CATSGQGNYGYTF
TRBJ2-5,NA,TRBD2,TRBV28,TGTGCCAGCAGTTCAGGCCTAGCGGGAGTGGAGACCCAGTACTTC,CASSSGLAGVETQYF
TRBJ2-4,NA,TRBD1,TRBV12-5,TGTGCTAGTGGTTTGGCTGGTTCTCACGGACCGGGACAGTCCAAAAACATTCAGTACTTC,CASGLAGSHGPGQSKNIQYF
TRBJ2-5,once,TRBD2,TRBV19,TGTGCCAGTAGTTTACTAGCGGGAGCTCAAGAGACCCAGTACTTC,CASSLLAGAQETQYF
TRBJ1-1,NA,TRBD1,TRBV9,TGTGCCAGCAGCGTCACACAGGGGACGAACACTGAAGCTTTCTTT,CASSVTQGTNTEAFF